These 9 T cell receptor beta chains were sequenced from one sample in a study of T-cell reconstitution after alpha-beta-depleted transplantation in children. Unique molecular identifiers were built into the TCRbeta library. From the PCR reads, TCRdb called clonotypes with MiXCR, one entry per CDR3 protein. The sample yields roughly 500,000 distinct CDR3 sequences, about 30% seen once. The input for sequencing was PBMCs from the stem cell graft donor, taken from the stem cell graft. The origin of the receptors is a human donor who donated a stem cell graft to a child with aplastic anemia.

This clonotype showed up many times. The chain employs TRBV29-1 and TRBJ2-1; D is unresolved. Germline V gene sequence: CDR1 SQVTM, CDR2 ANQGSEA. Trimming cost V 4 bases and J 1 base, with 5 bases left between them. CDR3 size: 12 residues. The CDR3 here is CSVVLSYNEQFF. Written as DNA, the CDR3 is TGCAGCGTTGTCCTATCCTACAATGAGCAGTTCTTC.

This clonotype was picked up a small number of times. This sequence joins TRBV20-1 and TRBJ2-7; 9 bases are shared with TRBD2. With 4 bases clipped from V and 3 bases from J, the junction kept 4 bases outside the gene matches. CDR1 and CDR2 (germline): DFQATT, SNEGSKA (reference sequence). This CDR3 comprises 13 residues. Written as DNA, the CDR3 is TGCAGTGCTATGAGCGGGAGGAACTACGAGCAGTACTTC. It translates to CSAMSGRNYEQYF.

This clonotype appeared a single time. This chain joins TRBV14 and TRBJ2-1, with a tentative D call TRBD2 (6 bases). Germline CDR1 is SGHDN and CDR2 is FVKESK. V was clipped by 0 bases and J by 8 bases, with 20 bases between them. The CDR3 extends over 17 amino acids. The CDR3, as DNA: TGTGCCAGCAGCCAAGATTGGAGACAGCGGGCTCATTATGAGCAGTTCTTC. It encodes CASSQDWRQRAHYEQFF.

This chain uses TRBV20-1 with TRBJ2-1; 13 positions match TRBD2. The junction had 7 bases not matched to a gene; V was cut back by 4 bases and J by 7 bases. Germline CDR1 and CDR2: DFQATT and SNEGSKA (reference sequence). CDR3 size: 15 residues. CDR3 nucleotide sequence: TGCAGTGCTACCGGACTAGCGGGAGTGCTGAATGAGCAGTTCTTC. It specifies CSATGLAGVLNEQFF.

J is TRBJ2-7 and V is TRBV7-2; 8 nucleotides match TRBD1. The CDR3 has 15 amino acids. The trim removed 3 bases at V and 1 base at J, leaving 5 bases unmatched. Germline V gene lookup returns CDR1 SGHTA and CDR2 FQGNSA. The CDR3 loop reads CASSLQGAGSYEQYV. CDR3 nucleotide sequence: TGTGCCAGCAGCTTGCAGGGGGCAGGATCCTACGAGCAGTACGTC.

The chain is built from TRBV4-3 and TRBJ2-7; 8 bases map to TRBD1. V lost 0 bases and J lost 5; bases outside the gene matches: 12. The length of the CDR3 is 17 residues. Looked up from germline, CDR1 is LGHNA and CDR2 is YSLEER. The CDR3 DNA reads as TGCGCCAGCAGCCAAGATCGTTCAGGACAGGGTCTTGACGAGCAGTACTTC. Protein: CASSQDRSGQGLDEQYF.

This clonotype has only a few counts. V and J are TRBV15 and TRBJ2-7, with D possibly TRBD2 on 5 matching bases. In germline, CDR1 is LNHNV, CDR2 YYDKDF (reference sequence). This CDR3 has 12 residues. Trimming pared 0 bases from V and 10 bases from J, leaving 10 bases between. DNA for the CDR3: TGTGCCACCAGCAGAGATCGAGGGTCCCAGTACTTC. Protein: CATSRDRGSQYF.

The CDR3 region has the DNA TGCAGTGCTCAATCCACGGACAGGCCCTACGAGCAGTACTTC. Translated: CSAQSTDRPYEQYF. This rearrangement joins TRBV20-1 to TRBJ2-7; 7 nucleotides match TRBD1. The CDR3 has 14 residues. The ends lost 5 bases at V and 2 bases at J; junction bases unmatched: 9. Germline loops: CDR1 DFQATT, CDR2 SNEGSKA (reference sequence).

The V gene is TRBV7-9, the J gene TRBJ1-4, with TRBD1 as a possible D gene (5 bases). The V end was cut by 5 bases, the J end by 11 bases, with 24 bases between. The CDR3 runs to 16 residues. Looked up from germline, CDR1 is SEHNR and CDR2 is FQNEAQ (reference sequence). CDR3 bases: TGTGCCAGCAGCCCACCCGGGGGACCCAGGGCGGGGAAACTGTTTTTT. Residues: CASSPPGGPRAGKLFF.